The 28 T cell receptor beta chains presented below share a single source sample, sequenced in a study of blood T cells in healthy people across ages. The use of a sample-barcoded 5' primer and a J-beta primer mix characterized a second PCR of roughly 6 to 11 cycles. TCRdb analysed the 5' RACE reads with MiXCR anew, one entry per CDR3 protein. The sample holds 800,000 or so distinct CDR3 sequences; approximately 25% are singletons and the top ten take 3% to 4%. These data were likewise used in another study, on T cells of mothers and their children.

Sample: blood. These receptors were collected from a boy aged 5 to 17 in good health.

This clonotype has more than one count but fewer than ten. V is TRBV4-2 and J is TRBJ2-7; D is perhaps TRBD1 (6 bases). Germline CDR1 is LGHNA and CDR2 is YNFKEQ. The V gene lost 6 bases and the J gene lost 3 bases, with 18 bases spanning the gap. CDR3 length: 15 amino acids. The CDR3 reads CASSSYTGQSYEQYF. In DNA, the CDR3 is TGTGCCAGCAGTTCTTATACGGGACAAAGCTACGAGCAGTACTTC.

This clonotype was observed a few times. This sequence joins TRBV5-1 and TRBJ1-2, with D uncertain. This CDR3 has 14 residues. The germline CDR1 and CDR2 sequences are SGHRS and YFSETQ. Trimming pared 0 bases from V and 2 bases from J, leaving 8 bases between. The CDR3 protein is CASSLVGRNYGYTF. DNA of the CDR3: TGCGCCAGCAGCTTGGTCGGCCGAAACTATGGCTACACCTTC.

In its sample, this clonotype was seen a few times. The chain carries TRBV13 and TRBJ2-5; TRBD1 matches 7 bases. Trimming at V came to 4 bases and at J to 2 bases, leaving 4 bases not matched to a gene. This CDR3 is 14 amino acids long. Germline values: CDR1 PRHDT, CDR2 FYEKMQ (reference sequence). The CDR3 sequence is CASSYRTGQETQYF. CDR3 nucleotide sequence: TGTGCCAGCAGCTACCGGACAGGACAAGAGACCCAGTACTTC.

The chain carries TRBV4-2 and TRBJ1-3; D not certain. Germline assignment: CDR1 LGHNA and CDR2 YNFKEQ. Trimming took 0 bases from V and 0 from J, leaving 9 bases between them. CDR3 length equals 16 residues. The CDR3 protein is CASSQDVGLSGNTIYF. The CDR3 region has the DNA TGTGCCAGCAGCCAAGATGTCGGCCTCTCTGGAAACACCATATATTTT.

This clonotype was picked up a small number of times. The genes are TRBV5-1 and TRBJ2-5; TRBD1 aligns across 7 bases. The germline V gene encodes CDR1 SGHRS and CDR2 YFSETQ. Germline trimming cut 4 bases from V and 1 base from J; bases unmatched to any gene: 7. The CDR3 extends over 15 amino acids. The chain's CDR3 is CASSRSRQGQETQYF. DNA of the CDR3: TGCGCCAGCAGCCGATCACGACAGGGCCAAGAGACCCAGTACTTC.

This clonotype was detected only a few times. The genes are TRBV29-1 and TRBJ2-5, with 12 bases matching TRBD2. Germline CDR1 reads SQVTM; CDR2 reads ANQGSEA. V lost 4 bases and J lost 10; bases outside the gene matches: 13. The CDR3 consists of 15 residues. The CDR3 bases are TGCAGCGTTGCTGATAGGGTGACTAGCGGGGGACTCCAGTACTTC. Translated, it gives CSVADRVTSGGLQYF.

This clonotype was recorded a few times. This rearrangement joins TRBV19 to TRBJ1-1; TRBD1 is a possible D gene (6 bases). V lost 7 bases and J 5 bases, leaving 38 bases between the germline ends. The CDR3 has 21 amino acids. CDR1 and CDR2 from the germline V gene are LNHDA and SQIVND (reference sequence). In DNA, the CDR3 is TGTGCCAGTACCCCATTCTCTAACCGGGACAAACTTTCCTTTGCTGGGACTGAAGCTTTCTTT. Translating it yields CASTPFSNRDKLSFAGTEAFF.

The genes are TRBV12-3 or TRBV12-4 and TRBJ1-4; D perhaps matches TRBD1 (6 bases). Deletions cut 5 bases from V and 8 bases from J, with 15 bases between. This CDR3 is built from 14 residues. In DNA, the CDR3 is TGTGCCAGCAGTCCGGCACAGGGAGGGGAAAAACTGTTTTTT. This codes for CASSPAQGGEKLFF.

Here the CDR3 reads CASSFTGHLNTEAFF. The CDR3 DNA is TGTGCCAGCAGCTTCACGGGACACTTGAACACTGAAGCTTTCTTT. The chain is built from TRBV7-9 and TRBJ1-1; D possibly corresponds to TRBD1 (6 bases). The CDR3 runs 15 residues. From germline, CDR1 is SEHNR and CDR2 FQNEAQ (reference sequence). V dropped 3 bases and J dropped 0 bases, with 11 bases sitting between them.

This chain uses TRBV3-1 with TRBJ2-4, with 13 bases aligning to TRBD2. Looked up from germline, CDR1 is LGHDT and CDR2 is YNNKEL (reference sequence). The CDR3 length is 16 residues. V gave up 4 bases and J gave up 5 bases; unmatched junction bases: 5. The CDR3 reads CASSPRTSGGENIQYF. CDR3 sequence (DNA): TGTGCCAGCAGCCCTCGGACTAGCGGGGGCGAAAACATTCAGTACTTC.

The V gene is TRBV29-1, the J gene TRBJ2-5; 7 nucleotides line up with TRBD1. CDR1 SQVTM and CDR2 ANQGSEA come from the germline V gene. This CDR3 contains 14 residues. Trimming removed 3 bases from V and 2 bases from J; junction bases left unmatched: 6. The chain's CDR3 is CSVDPWGQQETQYF. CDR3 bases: TGCAGCGTTGACCCGTGGGGACAGCAAGAGACCCAGTACTTC.

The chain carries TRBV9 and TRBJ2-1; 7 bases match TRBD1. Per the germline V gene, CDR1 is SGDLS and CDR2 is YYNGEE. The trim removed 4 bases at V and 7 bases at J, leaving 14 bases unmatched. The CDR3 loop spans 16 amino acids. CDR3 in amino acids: CASSPRDSNYRNEQFF. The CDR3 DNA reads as TGTGCCAGCAGCCCCCGGGACAGCAACTACAGAAATGAGCAGTTCTTC.

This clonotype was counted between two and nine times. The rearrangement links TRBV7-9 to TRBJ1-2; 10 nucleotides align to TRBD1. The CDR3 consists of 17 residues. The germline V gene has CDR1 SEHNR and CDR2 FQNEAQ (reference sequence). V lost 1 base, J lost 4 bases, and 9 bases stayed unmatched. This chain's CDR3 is CASSLVAGQGIIYGYTF. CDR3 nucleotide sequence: TGTGCCAGCAGCTTAGTGGCGGGACAGGGGATAATCTATGGCTACACCTTC.

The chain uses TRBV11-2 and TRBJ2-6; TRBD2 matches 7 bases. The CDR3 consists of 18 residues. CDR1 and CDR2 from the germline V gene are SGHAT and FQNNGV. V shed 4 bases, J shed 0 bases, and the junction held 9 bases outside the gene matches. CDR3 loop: CASSSWGSGLSGANVLTF. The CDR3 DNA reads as TGTGCCAGCAGCTCCTGGGGTAGCGGGCTCTCTGGGGCCAACGTCCTGACTTTC.

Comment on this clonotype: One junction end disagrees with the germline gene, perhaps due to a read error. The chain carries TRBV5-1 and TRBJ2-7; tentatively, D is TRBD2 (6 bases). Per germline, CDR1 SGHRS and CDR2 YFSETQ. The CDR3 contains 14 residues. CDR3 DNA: TGCGCCAGCAGCGGCTGGGGGGAGACCTATGAGCAGTACTTC. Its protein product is CASSGWGETYEQYF.

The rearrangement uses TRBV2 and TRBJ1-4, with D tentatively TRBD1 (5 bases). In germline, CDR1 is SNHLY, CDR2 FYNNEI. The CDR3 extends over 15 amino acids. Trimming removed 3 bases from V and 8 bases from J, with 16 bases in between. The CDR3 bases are TGTGCCAGCAGTGAGGGTGGGGCAGTGGCCGAAAAACTGTTTTTT. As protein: CASSEGGAVAEKLFF.

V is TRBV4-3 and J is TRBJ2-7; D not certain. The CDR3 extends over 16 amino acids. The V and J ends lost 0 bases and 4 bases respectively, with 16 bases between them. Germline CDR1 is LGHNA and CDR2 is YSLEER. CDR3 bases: TGCGCCAGCAGCCAAGATCACGACCGGAGAGTGTACGAGCAGTACTTC. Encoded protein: CASSQDHDRRVYEQYF.

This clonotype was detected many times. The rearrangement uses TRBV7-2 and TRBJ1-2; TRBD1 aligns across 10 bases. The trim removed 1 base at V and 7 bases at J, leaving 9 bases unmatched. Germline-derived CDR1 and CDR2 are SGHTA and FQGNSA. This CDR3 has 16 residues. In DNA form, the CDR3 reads TGTGCCAGCAGCTTAGGGGGACAGGGGTCCATACGTGGCTACACCTTC. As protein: CASSLGGQGSIRGYTF.

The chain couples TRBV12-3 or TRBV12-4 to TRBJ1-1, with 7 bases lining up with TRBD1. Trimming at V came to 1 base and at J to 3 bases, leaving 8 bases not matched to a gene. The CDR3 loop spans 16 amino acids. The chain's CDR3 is CASSLVALGQDTEAFF. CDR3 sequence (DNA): TGTGCCAGCAGTTTAGTTGCCCTCGGACAGGACACTGAAGCTTTCTTT.

The CDR3 DNA reads TGCAGCGTTGAAGGGAGGGGAAGAACTAATGAAAAACTGTTTTTT. Its protein product is CSVEGRGRTNEKLFF. This chain links TRBV29-1 with TRBJ1-4, with a tentative D call TRBD1 (5 bases). V was shortened by 1 base and J by 1 base, with 10 bases between the two germline ends. The CDR3 length is 15 residues. Germline CDR1 SQVTM, CDR2 ANQGSEA.

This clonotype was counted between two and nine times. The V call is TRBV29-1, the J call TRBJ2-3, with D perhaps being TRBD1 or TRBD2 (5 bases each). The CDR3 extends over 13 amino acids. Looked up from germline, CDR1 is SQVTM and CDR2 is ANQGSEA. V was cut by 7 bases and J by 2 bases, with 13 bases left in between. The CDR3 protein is CSARDRLTDTQYF. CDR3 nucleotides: TGCAGCGCCCGGGACCGACTCACAGATACGCAGTATTTT.

The CDR3 nucleotides read TGTGCCAGCAGCTTAGGCGGGAGAATCCACGAGCAGTACTTC. Amino acids: CASSLGGRIHEQYF. The chain links TRBV7-2 to TRBJ2-5, with 7 nucleotides matching TRBD2. The DNA end is a closer match to TRBJ2-7, so the J assignment may be wrong. The CDR3 contains 14 residues. CDR1 SGHTA and CDR2 FQGNSA come from the germline V gene.

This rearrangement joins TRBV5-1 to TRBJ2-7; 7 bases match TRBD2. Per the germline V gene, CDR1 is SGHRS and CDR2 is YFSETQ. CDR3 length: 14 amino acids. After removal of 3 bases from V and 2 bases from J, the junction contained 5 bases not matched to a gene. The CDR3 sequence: CASSSEGLAYEQYF. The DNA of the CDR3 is TGCGCCAGCAGCTCCGAAGGACTAGCCTACGAGCAGTACTTC.

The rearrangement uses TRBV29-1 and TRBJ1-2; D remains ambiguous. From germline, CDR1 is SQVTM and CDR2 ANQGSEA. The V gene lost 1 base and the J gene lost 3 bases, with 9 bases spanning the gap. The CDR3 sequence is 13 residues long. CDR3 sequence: CSVEVSWDYGYTF. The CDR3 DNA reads TGCAGCGTTGAAGTCTCGTGGGACTATGGCTACACCTTC. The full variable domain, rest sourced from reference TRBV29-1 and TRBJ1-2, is SAVISQKPSRDICQRGTSLTIQCQVDSQVTMMFWYRQQPGQSLTLIATANQGSEATYESGFVIDKFPISRPNLTFSTLTVSNMSPEDSSIYLCSVEVSWDYGYTFGSGTRLTVV.

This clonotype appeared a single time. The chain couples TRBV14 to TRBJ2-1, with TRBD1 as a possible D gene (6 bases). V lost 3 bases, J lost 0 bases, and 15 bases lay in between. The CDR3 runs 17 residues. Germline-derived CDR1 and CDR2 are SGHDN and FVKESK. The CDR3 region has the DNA TGTGCCAGCAGCCAGGCGACAGGTCAGAGCTCCTACAATGAGCAGTTCTTC. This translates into CASSQATGQSSYNEQFF.

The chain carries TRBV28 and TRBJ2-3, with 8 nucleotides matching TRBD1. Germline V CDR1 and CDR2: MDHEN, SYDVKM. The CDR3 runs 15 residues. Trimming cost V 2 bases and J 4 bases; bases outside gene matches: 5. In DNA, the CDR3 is TGTGCCAGCAGTTTAGACAGGGGTTGGCCAGATACGCAGTATTTT. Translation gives CASSLDRGWPDTQYF.

CDR3 residues: CASSPAVTGHEQYF. Written as DNA, the CDR3 is TGTGCCAGCAGCCCAGCCGTCACAGGCCACGAGCAGTACTTC. The rearrangement joins TRBV7-2 to TRBJ2-7, with D perhaps TRBD1 (5 bases). V dropped 5 bases and J dropped 5 bases, with 16 bases sitting between them. The CDR3 totals 14 residues. From germline, CDR1 is SGHTA and CDR2 FQGNSA.

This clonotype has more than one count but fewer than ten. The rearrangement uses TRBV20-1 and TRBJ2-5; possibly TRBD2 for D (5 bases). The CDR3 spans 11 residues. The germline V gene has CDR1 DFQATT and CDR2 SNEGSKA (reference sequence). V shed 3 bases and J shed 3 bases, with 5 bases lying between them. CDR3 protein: CSAREEETQYF. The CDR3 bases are TGCAGTGCTAGGGAGGAAGAGACCCAGTACTTC.